Listed below are T cell receptor beta chains from one sample, sequenced in a study of T-cell memory formation after mild COVID-19. TCRdb re-analysed the 5' RACE reads in MiXCR, keeping a single row per CDR3 protein. Of approximately 430,000 distinct CDR3 sequences in the sample, more than 20% are singletons; the top ten hold around 13%. Sequenced material: PBMCs or a T cell subset sorted from them (not recorded which). The receptor set was obtained from an adult woman who had mild COVID-19 (a few samples of this study predate the infection). Cell type and time point are not known. The CDR3 runs from the conserved cysteine through the conserved F or W. A D gene is named only where the DNA matches it firmly. A row's size may be missing; if present it is once, few, many or a size class.

J gene: TRBJ2-7
V gene: TRBV11-2
clone size: few
D gene: -
CDR3 protein: CASSDPEDYEQYF
CDR3 DNA: TGTGCCAGCAGCGACCCCGAGGACTACGAGCAGTACTTC

J gene: TRBJ1-5
V gene: TRBV5-6
clone size: many
D gene: -
CDR3 protein: CASSLARVYNQPQHF
CDR3 DNA: TGTGCCAGCAGCTTGGCAAGGGTTTACAATCAGCCCCAGCATTTT

J gene: TRBJ2-5
V gene: TRBV12-3/TRBV12-4
clone size: -
D gene: TRBD2
CDR3 protein: CASRSRLAVVGQETQYF
CDR3 DNA: TGTGCCAGCAGAAGTCGGCTAGCGGTGGTGGGCCAAGAGACCCAGTACTTC

J gene: TRBJ1-1
V gene: TRBV6-5
clone size: -
D gene: TRBD1
CDR3 protein: CASSYSAGRTGSTEAFF
CDR3 DNA: TGTGCCAGCAGTTACTCGGCCGGGAGGACAGGGTCCACTGAAGCTTTCTTT

J gene: TRBJ2-1
V gene: TRBV11-1
clone size: many
D gene: -
CDR3 protein: CASSRDSKYEQFF
CDR3 DNA: TGTGCCAGCAGCCGAGACTCAAAATATGAGCAGTTCTTC

J gene: TRBJ2-3
V gene: TRBV30
clone size: many
D gene: -
CDR3 protein: CAWSIRRGDTQYF
CDR3 DNA: TGTGCCTGGAGTATCCGGAGGGGTGATACGCAGTATTTT

J gene: TRBJ2-2
V gene: TRBV12-3/TRBV12-4
clone size: -
D gene: -
CDR3 protein: CASTGRTGELFF
CDR3 DNA: TGTGCCTCCACTGGGCGGACCGGGGAGCTGTTTTTT

J gene: TRBJ2-7
V gene: TRBV20-1
clone size: few
D gene: TRBD1
CDR3 protein: CSAGQGAGVYEQYF
CDR3 DNA: TGCAGTGCTGGACAGGGAGCGGGCGTATACGAGCAGTACTTC

J gene: TRBJ2-5
V gene: TRBV2
clone size: -
D gene: TRBD2
CDR3 protein: CAARKGLADRETQYF
CDR3 DNA: TGTGCAGCCCGGAAGGGACTAGCGGACCGAGAGACCCAGTACTTC

J gene: TRBJ2-4
V gene: TRBV7-2
clone size: few
D gene: -
CDR3 protein: CASSPILDRDGKNIQYF
CDR3 DNA: TGTGCCAGCAGCCCAATCCTGGACAGAGACGGAAAAAACATTCAGTACTTC

J gene: TRBJ2-1
V gene: TRBV7-9
clone size: few
D gene: -
CDR3 protein: CASSLGGPGTTFYNEQFF
CDR3 DNA: TGTGCCAGCAGCTTAGGGGGGCCCGGGACTACCTTCTACAATGAGCAGTTCTTC

J gene: TRBJ2-4
V gene: TRBV12-3/TRBV12-4
clone size: -
D gene: -
CDR3 protein: CASSLNYAKNIQYF
CDR3 DNA: TGTGCCAGCAGTTTAAACTACGCCAAAAACATTCAGTACTTC

J gene: TRBJ2-5
V gene: TRBV24-1
clone size: -
D gene: -
CDR3 protein: CATSDYDGQETQYF
CDR3 DNA: TGTGCCACCAGTGATTACGACGGCCAAGAGACCCAGTACTTC

J gene: TRBJ2-7
V gene: TRBV4-2
clone size: few
D gene: TRBD2
CDR3 protein: CASSQEGLAPYEQYF
CDR3 DNA: TGTGCCAGCAGCCAAGAGGGACTAGCCCCCTACGAGCAGTACTTC

J gene: TRBJ1-5
V gene: TRBV25-1
clone size: -
D gene: -
CDR3 protein: CASSGRDKGPQHF
CDR3 DNA: TGTGCCAGCAGTGGCCGGGACAAGGGGCCCCAGCATTTT

J gene: TRBJ2-1
V gene: TRBV5-1
clone size: -
D gene: TRBD2
CDR3 protein: CASSPGTSESNEQFF
CDR3 DNA: TGCGCCAGCAGCCCAGGGACTAGCGAATCCAATGAGCAGTTCTTC

J gene: TRBJ2-5
V gene: TRBV12-3/TRBV12-4
clone size: many
D gene: -
CDR3 protein: CASSPRMSVETQYF
CDR3 DNA: TGTGCCAGCAGTCCCCGAATGTCTGTGGAGACCCAGTACTTC

J gene: TRBJ1-2
V gene: TRBV5-1
clone size: -
D gene: -
CDR3 protein: CASSPEGTFDYGYTF
CDR3 DNA: TGCGCCAGCAGCCCGGAGGGGACATTCGACTATGGCTACACCTTC

J gene: TRBJ2-4
V gene: TRBV5-5
clone size: -
D gene: -
CDR3 protein: CASSLGGVRQAPNIQYF
CDR3 DNA: TGTGCCAGCAGCTTGGGCGGGGTGCGGCAGGCCCCAAACATTCAGTACTTC

J gene: TRBJ2-5
V gene: TRBV6-6
clone size: -
D gene: -
CDR3 protein: CASSYRAKTETQYF
CDR3 DNA: TGTGCCAGCAGTTACCGGGCAAAGACCGAGACCCAGTACTTC

J gene: TRBJ1-2
V gene: TRBV5-4
clone size: few
D gene: -
CDR3 protein: CASSLLGDGYTF
CDR3 DNA: TGTGCCAGCAGCTTGCTGGGAGATGGCTACACCTTC

J gene: TRBJ1-1
V gene: TRBV12-3/TRBV12-4
clone size: few
D gene: -
CDR3 protein: CASISTTEAFF
CDR3 DNA: TGTGCCAGCATTTCTACCACTGAAGCTTTCTTT

J gene: TRBJ2-1
V gene: TRBV9
clone size: -
D gene: -
CDR3 protein: CASSISDRYNEQFF
CDR3 DNA: TGTGCCAGCAGCATCTCGGACCGCTACAATGAGCAGTTCTTC

J gene: TRBJ2-5
V gene: TRBV18
clone size: -
D gene: TRBD1
CDR3 protein: CASSPPGTGQETQYF
CDR3 DNA: TGTGCCAGCTCACCACCCGGGACAGGGCAAGAGACCCAGTACTTC

J gene: TRBJ2-7
V gene: TRBV18
clone size: few
D gene: TRBD2
CDR3 protein: CASRGLAGGTYEQYF
CDR3 DNA: TGTGCCAGCCGCGGACTAGCGGGAGGCACCTACGAGCAGTACTTC

J gene: TRBJ2-1
V gene: TRBV6-4
clone size: -
D gene: -
CDR3 protein: CASSDSKFARDHNEQFF
CDR3 DNA: TGTGCCAGCAGTGACTCTAAGTTTGCCAGGGACCACAATGAGCAGTTCTTC